One sample yielded the 7 T cell receptor beta chains listed below, sequenced in a study of blood T cell repertoires in COVID-19. Profiled with immunoSEQ multiplex PCR; TCRdb holds only in-frame clones, not every one. The repertoire holds about 91,000 clones, with approximately 77% as singletons. Sample: peripheral blood. These receptors all stem from a woman over 75 with acute or convalescent COVID-19.

This chain links TRBV2 with TRBJ2-5; 7 bases match TRBD1. V was clipped by 4 bases and J by 9 bases; unmatched bases: 5. Looked up from germline, CDR1 is SNHLY and CDR2 is FYNNEI. The CDR3 is 12 amino acids. CDR3 region: CASSANRGPQYF. The CDR3 DNA sequence: TGTGCCAGCAGTGCAAACAGGGGCCCCCAGTACTTC.

This clone was counted a few times. This rearrangement joins TRBV19 to TRBJ1-2; no reliable D call. Trimming stripped 4 bases from V and 0 bases from J, with 3 bases between. The germline gives CDR1 LNHDA, CDR2 SQIVND (reference sequence). The CDR3 loop spans 12 amino acids. In nucleotides, the CDR3 is TGTGCCAGTAGTAATACTAACTATGGCTACACCTTC. This gives the protein CASSNTNYGYTF.

This clone occurred a few times. J is TRBJ2-1 and V is TRBV7-3, with 15 bases lining up with TRBD2. From germline, CDR1 is SGHTA and CDR2 FQGTGA. The CDR3 is made up of 16 amino acids. V shed 3 bases, J shed 5 bases, and the junction held 2 bases outside the gene matches. This CDR3 reads CASSFGLAGGHNEQFF. The CDR3, as DNA: TGTGCCAGCAGCTTCGGACTAGCGGGGGGGCACAATGAGCAGTTCTTC.

The V call is TRBV19, the J call TRBJ1-5; D gene ambiguous. The ends were cut back, 5 bases at V and 4 bases at J, with 9 bases in the middle. The CDR3 totals 13 residues. CDR1 and CDR2 (germline): LNHDA, SQIVND (reference sequence). CDR3 coding DNA: TGTGCCAGTAGTCCGATCCGGAATCAGCCCCAGCATTTT. Translated, it gives CASSPIRNQPQHF.

This rearrangement joins TRBV6-6 to TRBJ1-5; D might be TRBD1 (5 bases). The CDR3 totals 14 residues. V was cut by 6 bases and J by 3 bases, with 12 bases left in between. Germline V lookup: CDR1 MNHNY, CDR2 SVGAGI (reference sequence). The CDR3 DNA sequence: TGTGCCAGCAGCTATAGTGGGGCCAATCAGCCCCAGCATTTT. This sequence encodes CASSYSGANQPQHF.

The chain uses TRBV7-6 and TRBJ2-4, with D perhaps TRBD1 (5 bases). Looked up from germline, CDR1 is SGHVS and CDR2 is FNYEAQ. Trimming shortened V by 5 bases and J by 5 bases, and 10 bases separated the two germline ends. This CDR3 has 13 amino acids. CDR3 protein: CASSPRAENIQYF. The DNA for the CDR3 is TGTGCCAGCAGCCCCAGGGCGGAAAACATTCAGTACTTC.

Remarks on this clone: In the same sample, other DNA sequences code for this CDR3. The chain carries TRBV6-2 or TRBV6-3 and TRBJ1-1, with D maybe TRBD1 (5 bases). Germline CDR1 reads MNHEY; CDR2 reads SVGEGT. This CDR3 is built from 14 residues. Trimming removed 2 bases at V and 0 bases at J, with 7 bases between. The CDR3 loop reads CASSYGGVNTEAFF. CDR3 DNA: TGTGCCAGCAGTTACGGAGGGGTGAACACTGAAGCTTTCTTT.